These T cell receptor beta chains were read from a single sample in a study of cytomegalovirus exposure and HLA in healthy donors. Clones were read by immunoSEQ multiplex PCR, and TCRdb kept only the in-frame ones, dropping some. The table shows 72,000 or so clones, with approximately 77% occurring only once. Specimen: PBMCs. These receptors were obtained from a woman in her twenties or thirties in good health and CMV-seropositive. The CDR3 runs from the conserved cysteine through the conserved F or W. D genes are given only for firm matches. Clone size is stated in some rows and not others, as once, few, many or a class when expanded.

V	D	size	J	CDR3	DNA
TRBV5-8	-	once	TRBJ1-1	CASSPRGGAFF	TGTGCCAGCAGCCCACGGGGTGGAGCTTTCTTT
TRBV19	TRBD1	-	TRBJ2-3	CASSRDRSTDTQYF	TGTGCCAGTAGTAGGGACAGGAGCACAGATACGCAGTATTTT
TRBV13	TRBD1	-	TRBJ2-5	CASSLGAGTAQETQYF	TGTGCCAGCAGCTTAGGGGCCGGGACAGCCCAAGAGACCCAGTACTTC
TRBV15	-	-	TRBJ1-2	CATSRDLRGSNYGYTF	TGTGCCACCAGCAGAGATCTCAGGGGATCTAACTATGGCTACACCTTC
TRBV5-1	TRBD1	-	TRBJ1-1	CASSSTGTANTEAFF	TGCGCCAGCAGCTCGACGGGGACAGCGAACACTGAAGCTTTCTTT
TRBV28	TRBD1	-	TRBJ1-2	CASTQGAENYGYTF	TGTGCCAGCACTCAGGGGGCAGAGAACTATGGCTACACCTTC
TRBV21-1	-	-	TRBJ2-5	CASWASAVWDIETQYF	TGTGCCAGCTGGGCGTCAGCTGTATGGGACATAGAGACCCAGTACTTC
TRBV4-3	-	-	TRBJ2-2	CASSQDYPGLTGELFF	TGCGCCAGCAGCCAAGATTACCCCGGACTAACGGGGGAGCTGTTTTTT
TRBV7-8	TRBD1	-	TRBJ2-7	CASSTGQGYEQYF	TGTGCCAGCAGCACGGGACAGGGGTACGAGCAGTACTTC
TRBV5-8	TRBD1	-	TRBJ1-2	CASSWDRGRDGYTF	TGTGCCAGCAGCTGGGACAGGGGGCGAGATGGCTACACCTTC
TRBV5-1	TRBD1	once	TRBJ2-7	CASSLKMRDRSYEQYF	TGCGCCAGCAGCTTGAAGATGCGGGACAGGTCCTACGAGCAGTACTTC
TRBV7-9	TRBD1	-	TRBJ2-3	CASSYDRVSSFF	TGTGCCAGCAGCTACGACAGGGTATCGTCGTTTTTT
TRBV7-2	TRBD2	-	TRBJ2-7	CASSPWGPLAGRSYEQYF	TGTGCCAGCAGCCCTTGGGGCCCACTAGCGGGACGCTCCTACGAGCAGTACTTC
TRBV13	TRBD1	-	TRBJ2-4	CASSLGQVLKNIQYF	TGTGCCAGCAGCTTGGGACAGGTACTAAAAAACATTCAGTACTTC
TRBV4-3	-	-	TRBJ2-2	CASSQGAKLYTGELFF	TGCGCCAGCAGCCAAGGGGCCAAGCTCTATACCGGGGAGCTGTTTTTT
TRBV19	TRBD1	-	TRBJ1-2	CASRNTGDRYGYTF	TGTGCCAGTAGGAACACAGGGGACCGCTATGGCTACACCTTC
TRBV7-6	TRBD1	-	TRBJ2-1	CASGRSRQGGYNEQFF	TGTGCCAGCGGCAGGTCTCGACAGGGGGGCTACAATGAGCAGTTCTTC
TRBV10-3	-	-	TRBJ2-1	CAIRQASYNEQFF	TGTGCCATCAGACAGGCCAGTTACAATGAGCAGTTCTTC
TRBV5-1	-	-	TRBJ2-5	CASSSDLATQETQYF	TGCGCCAGCAGCTCAGACCTAGCCACCCAAGAGACCCAGTACTTC
TRBV9	TRBD2	-	TRBJ2-1	CASSAGTSFDEQFF	TGTGCCAGCAGCGCCGGGACTAGTTTCGATGAGCAGTTCTTC
TRBV9	-	-	TRBJ2-5	CASSPMTDTGTQYF	TGTGCCAGCAGCCCGATGACAGACACGGGGACCCAGTACTTC
TRBV5-1	-	-	TRBJ2-3	CASKGLAASTDTQYF	TGCGCCAGCAAGGGCCTAGCAGCTAGCACAGATACGCAGTATTTT
TRBV28	-	-	TRBJ2-2	CASSLGGKGGELFF	TGTGCCAGCAGTTTAGGCGGGAAAGGCGGGGAGCTGTTTTTT
TRBV5-4	-	few	TRBJ2-3	CASSLRGADTQYF	TGTGCCAGCAGCTTGCGGGGAGCGGATACGCAGTATTTT
TRBV11-2	TRBD2	-	TRBJ2-7	CATLAGKDYEQYF	TGTGCCACCCTAGCGGGAAAGGACTACGAGCAGTACTTC
TRBV6-1	TRBD2	-	TRBJ2-1	CASGGTSGMISYNEQFF	TGTGCCAGCGGTGGGACTAGCGGGATGATCTCCTACAATGAGCAGTTCTTC
TRBV4-3	TRBD1	-	TRBJ2-7	CASSQDRGYEQYF	TGCGCCAGCAGCCAGGACAGGGGATACGAGCAGTACTTC
TRBV6-5	TRBD2	-	TRBJ2-7	CASTREGGEQYF	TGTGCCAGCACCCGGGAGGGTGGGGAGCAGTACTTC
TRBV7-9	-	few	TRBJ1-1	CASSLSVNTEAFF	TGTGCCAGCAGCTTATCGGTGAACACTGAAGCTTTCTTT
TRBV5-1	-	-	TRBJ1-2	CASSLEATYGYTF	TGCGCCAGCAGCTTGGAAGCTACCTATGGCTACACCTTC
TRBV28	-	-	TRBJ2-5	CASSRQVSETQYF	TGTGCCAGCAGTCGACAGGTGTCGGAGACCCAGTACTTC
TRBV28	-	-	TRBJ1-2	CASSLGGTVNYGYTF	TGTGCCAGCAGTTTAGGAGGGACGGTCAACTATGGCTACACCTTC
TRBV6-5	-	few	TRBJ2-3	CASSPDTWTDTQYF	TGTGCCAGCAGTCCAGATACGTGGACAGATACGCAGTATTTT
TRBV2	-	few	TRBJ2-7	CASSWAGGPYEQYF	TGTGCCAGCAGCTGGGCCGGGGGTCCCTACGAGCAGTACTTC
TRBV10-1	TRBD2	-	TRBJ2-5	CASSDSRDYPETQYF	TGCGCCAGCAGTGACTCTAGGGACTACCCAGAGACCCAGTACTTC
TRBV18	-	-	TRBJ1-1	CASSPLGGAVVGTEAFF	TGTGCCAGCTCACCTTTAGGGGGGGCGGTTGTCGGCACTGAAGCTTTCTTT
TRBV6-5	TRBD1	-	TRBJ2-7	CASRFQGAGEQYF	TGTGCCAGCAGGTTTCAGGGGGCAGGGGAGCAGTACTTC
TRBV7-8	TRBD2	-	TRBJ2-7	CASSLSGRDEQYF	TGTGCCAGCAGCCTTAGCGGGAGGGACGAGCAGTACTTC
TRBV27	TRBD2	-	TRBJ2-1	CASSPGSGRAGEQFF	TGTGCCAGCAGTCCCGGTAGCGGGAGGGCCGGGGAGCAGTTCTTC
TRBV29-1	TRBD1	-	TRBJ1-2	CSVMTGTGAYGYTF	TGCAGCGTCATGACCGGGACAGGGGCCTATGGCTACACCTTC